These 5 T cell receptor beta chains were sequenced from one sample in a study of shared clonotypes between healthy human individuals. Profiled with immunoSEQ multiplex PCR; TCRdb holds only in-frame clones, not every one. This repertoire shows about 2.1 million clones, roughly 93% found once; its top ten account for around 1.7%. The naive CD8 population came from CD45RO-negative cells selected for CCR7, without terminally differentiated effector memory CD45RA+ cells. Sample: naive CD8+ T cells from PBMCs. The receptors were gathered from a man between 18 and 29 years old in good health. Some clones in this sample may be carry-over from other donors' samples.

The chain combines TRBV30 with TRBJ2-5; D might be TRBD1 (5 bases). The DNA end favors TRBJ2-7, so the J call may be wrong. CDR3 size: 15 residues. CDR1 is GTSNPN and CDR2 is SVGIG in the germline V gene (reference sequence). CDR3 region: CAWSFGLGQGYEQYF. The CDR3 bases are TGTGCCTGGAGTTTCGGGTTGGGTCAGGGCTACGAGCAGTACTTC.

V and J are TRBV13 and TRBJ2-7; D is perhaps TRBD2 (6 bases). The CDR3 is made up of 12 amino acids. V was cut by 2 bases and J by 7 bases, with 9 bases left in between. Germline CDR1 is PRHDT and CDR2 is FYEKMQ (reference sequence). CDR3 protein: CASSLRGREQYF. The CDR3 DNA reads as TGTGCCAGCAGCTTACGGGGGAGAGAGCAGTACTTC.

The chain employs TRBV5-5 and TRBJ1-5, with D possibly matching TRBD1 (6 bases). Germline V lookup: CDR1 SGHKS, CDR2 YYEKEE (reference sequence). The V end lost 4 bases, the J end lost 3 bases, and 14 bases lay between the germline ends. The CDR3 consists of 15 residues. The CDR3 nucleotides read TGTGCCAGCAGCCGAGGGACACCTAACAATCAGCCCCAGCATTTT. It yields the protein CASSRGTPNNQPQHF.

Here the CDR3 reads CASSLARRRVQETQYF. The CDR3 nucleotides are TGTGCCAGCAGCTTAGCGAGGCGGAGGGTCCAAGAGACCCAGTACTTC. The rearrangement joins TRBV7-8 to TRBJ2-5; tentatively, D is TRBD2 (6 bases). This CDR3 spans 16 amino acids. Trimming took off 0 bases at V and 1 base at J, with 12 bases between the two ends. The germline V gene encodes CDR1 SGHVS and CDR2 FQNEAQ. The variable domain in full, with the rest retrieved from reference TRBV7-8 and TRBJ2-5, is GAGVSQSPRYKVAKRGQDVALRCDPISGHVSLFWYQQALGQGPEFLTYFQNEAQLDKSGLPSDRFFAERPEGSVSTLKIQRTQQEDSAVYLCASSLARRRVQETQYFGPGTRLLVL.

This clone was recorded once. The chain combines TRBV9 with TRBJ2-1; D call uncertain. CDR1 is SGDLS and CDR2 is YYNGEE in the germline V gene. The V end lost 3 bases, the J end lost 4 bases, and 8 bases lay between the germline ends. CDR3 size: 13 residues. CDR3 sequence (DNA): TGTGCCAGCAGCGGCCTAGGTTACAATGAGCAGTTCTTC. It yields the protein CASSGLGYNEQFF.